The rows below give T cell receptor beta chains drawn from one sample of a study of T cells in Graves' hyperthyroidism and ophthalmopathy. TCRdb ran MiXCR on the multiplex PCR reads and lists one entry per CDR3 protein. The sample consists of around 250,000 distinct CDR3 sequences, 14% to 15% of them appearing once. Sequenced sample: blood. The receptor source for this set is a woman aged 40 to 50 with Graves' hyperthyroidism that later progressed to Graves' ophthalmopathy. The CDR3 runs from the conserved cysteine through the conserved F or W.

TRBV6-1	TRBJ1-6	CASSEYRDSPLHF
TRBV20-1	TRBJ1-2	CSATSTVHYGYTF
TRBV27	TRBJ2-3	CASSRWPGLATTDTQYF
TRBV12-3/TRBV12-4	TRBJ2-1	CASRGVLTSDNNEQFF
TRBV7-8	TRBJ2-4	CASSLRPRGLGNIQYF
TRBV30	TRBJ1-2	CAWSVMRQGFSGYTF
TRBV19	TRBJ1-1	CASSWGSGNTEAFF
TRBV19	TRBJ2-7	CASSFRDKGNYEQYF
TRBV5-1	TRBJ2-2	CASSTTGGSGELFF
TRBV4-1	TRBJ2-5	CASSQDGTSGSETQYF
TRBV20-1	TRBJ2-7	CSAAKGDSYEQYF
TRBV7-9	TRBJ2-2	CASRPRQGTGELFF
TRBV5-1	TRBJ1-6	CASSLDRVGSPLHF
TRBV7-2	TRBJ1-3	CASSLTGRTGNTIYF
TRBV18	TRBJ1-2	CASSPPRDRTNYGYTF
TRBV19	TRBJ1-1	CASKFGTENTEAFF
TRBV2	TRBJ2-3	CASNRDGTDTQYF
TRBV27	TRBJ2-1	CASTPLAGGYNEQFF
TRBV2	TRBJ1-2	CASSLLGGGSGYTF
TRBV10-2	TRBJ1-3	CASSESQSSGNTIYF
TRBV11-2	TRBJ2-1	CASSSIRRLAGSYEQFF
TRBV6-6	TRBJ2-1	CASSYVPLTSGSNEQFF
TRBV9	TRBJ2-7	CASSVSFNPSYEQYF
TRBV6-5	TRBJ1-1	CASSYSGAVGTEAFF
TRBV28	TRBJ1-2	CASSLYPGSNYGYTF
TRBV7-3	TRBJ2-3	CASSILAGGATDTQYF
TRBV15	TRBJ2-1	CATSPGLAGINEQFF